These 18 T cell receptor beta chains share one sample of origin, sequenced in a study of blood T cell repertoires in COVID-19. Assay: immunoSEQ multiplex PCR; the TCRdb copy retains only in-frame clones and omits some. The sample includes about 210,000 clones, approximately 90% of them seen just once. Sequencing was carried out using peripheral blood. The receptors come from a young man with acute or convalescent COVID-19.

Here the CDR3 DNA reads TGTGCCAGCAGCTTGGCCCTAGGGGGCAAGATCAATCAGCCCCAGCATTTT. Protein product: CASSLALGGKINQPQHF. The chain recombines TRBV5-8 with TRBJ1-5; 7 nucleotides match TRBD1. CDR1 is SGHTS, CDR2 YDEGEE, per germline. After removal of 0 bases from V and 3 bases from J, the junction contained 9 bases not matched to a gene. This CDR3 has 17 amino acids.

The table lists this clone with a count of one. CDR3 DNA: TGCGCCAGCAGCAGACAGGGAGAGGAGACCCAGTACTTC. Its protein is CASSRQGEETQYF. The rearrangement uses TRBV4-1 and TRBJ2-5, with 7 bases fitting TRBD1. In germline, CDR1 is MGHRA, CDR2 YSYEKL. V lost 5 bases to trimming and J lost 5 bases; unmatched junction nucleotides: 5. The CDR3 runs 13 residues.

The CDR3 protein is CASTLPGLAGASAQYF. DNA for the CDR3: TGTGCCAGTACCCTCCCAGGACTAGCGGGAGCTTCGGCGCAGTATTTT. V is TRBV19 and J is TRBJ2-3, with 13 bases aligning to TRBD2. V trimming: 7 bases; J trimming: 10 bases; junction bases outside the gene matches: 14. In germline, CDR1 is LNHDA, CDR2 SQIVND (reference sequence). The CDR3 covers 16 residues.

This sequence joins TRBV28 and TRBJ1-2; TRBD1 is a possible D gene (5 bases). CDR1 and CDR2 (germline): MDHEN, SYDVKM. The CDR3 sequence is 14 residues long. Trimming removed 8 bases from V and 0 bases from J, with 13 bases in between. DNA for the CDR3: TGTGCCAGCTTGTCAGGGACTACTAACTATGGCTACACCTTC. Its protein product is CASLSGTTNYGYTF.

The count of this clone is one. CDR3 DNA sequence: TGCGCCAGCAGCTTGAAACCCCCGACTAGCGGGGGATATCTGAACACCGGGGAGCTGTTTTTT. It translates to CASSLKPPTSGGYLNTGELFF. The chain is built from TRBV5-1 and TRBJ2-2; 12 bases match TRBD2. Germline V lookup: CDR1 SGHRS, CDR2 YFSETQ. The J segment lost 1 base and the V segment lost 1 base, leaving 14 bases of the junction unmatched. The CDR3 is made up of 21 amino acids.

The gene calls are TRBV27 and TRBJ2-5; D is possibly TRBD2 (5 bases). The CDR3 totals 15 residues. V lost 3 bases and J 4 bases, leaving 15 bases between the germline ends. Germline V gene lookup returns CDR1 MNHEY and CDR2 SMNVEV (reference sequence). The CDR3 region is CASSFRGLGVETQYF. The CDR3 DNA is TGTGCCAGCAGTTTCCGAGGTCTGGGAGTAGAGACCCAGTACTTC.

The rearrangement joins TRBV29-1 to TRBJ2-7; TRBD1 matches 11 bases. This CDR3 contains 14 residues. The trim removed 6 bases at V and 7 bases at J, leaving 11 bases unmatched. CDR1 and CDR2 from the germline V gene are SQVTM and ANQGSEA. In DNA, the CDR3 is TGCAGCGTAGGGACAGGGGGTCACACGAGGGAGCAGTACTTC. Translation gives CSVGTGGHTREQYF.

V and J are TRBV5-1 and TRBJ2-7; 12 bases are shared with TRBD2. The germline V gene has CDR1 SGHRS and CDR2 YFSETQ. J was trimmed by 5 bases and V by 1 base; bases with no gene match: 4. The length of the CDR3 is 15 residues. For the CDR3, the DNA is TGCGCCAGCAGCTTGACTAGCGGGAGGCTGAACGAGCAGTACTTC. This translates into CASSLTSGRLNEQYF.

The rearrangement joins TRBV3-1 (or the pseudogene TRBV3-2) to TRBJ1-6; the D gene is possibly TRBD1 (6 bases). The V gene lost 5 bases and the J gene lost 5 bases, with 13 bases spanning the gap. The CDR3 loop spans 15 amino acids. CDR1 LGHDT and CDR2 YNNKEL come from the germline V gene (reference sequence). The CDR3 region has the DNA TGTGCCAGCAGCGAACAGAGGACAGATAATTCACCCCTCCACTTT. Translating gives CASSEQRTDNSPLHF.

The V gene is TRBV3-1 (or the pseudogene TRBV3-2), the J gene TRBJ1-2; TRBD1 might be the D (5 bases). CDR3 size: 14 residues. V was clipped by 5 bases and J by 5 bases, with 15 bases between them. Germline CDR1 LGHDT, CDR2 YNNKEL (reference sequence). CDR3 coding DNA: TGTGCCAGCAGCGTCTACCCACAGGAGTATGGCTACACCTTC. Amino acids: CASSVYPQEYGYTF.

CDR3 in DNA: TGCGCCAGCAGCCACTCCTGGACAGGGAACGAGCAGTACTTC. Amino acid sequence: CASSHSWTGNEQYF. The gene calls are TRBV4-1 and TRBJ2-7, with 8 bases fitting TRBD1. Germline V gene data show CDR1 as MGHRA and CDR2 as YSYEKL. The V and J ends lost 3 bases and 5 bases, in that order; junction bases with no gene match: 6. This CDR3 region has 14 residues.

The chain links TRBV5-4 to TRBJ1-1, with D maybe TRBD1 (5 bases). CDR1 is SGHNT and CDR2 is YYREEE in the germline V gene (reference sequence). Deletions cut 1 base from V and 3 bases from J, with 22 bases between. The CDR3 length is 18 residues. The CDR3 DNA reads as TGTGCCAGCAGCTTGAGTTTCGGCGTGGGGCAGGTCTACACTGAAGCTTTCTTT. Translated: CASSLSFGVGQVYTEAFF.

The chain combines TRBV27 with TRBJ1-5, with TRBD1 matching 8 bases. The CDR3 has 15 residues. The germline gives CDR1 MNHEY, CDR2 SMNVEV (reference sequence). V dropped 2 bases and J dropped 6; count of bases not matched to a gene: 6. DNA for the CDR3: TGTGCCAGCAGTTTAAAGTCTGGACAGGGTCAGCCCCAGCATTTT. It is translated as CASSLKSGQGQPQHF.

The V call is TRBV5-1, the J call TRBJ1-5; D remains unclear. V was pared by 0 bases and J by 0 bases, with 7 bases between. The germline CDR1 and CDR2 sequences are SGHRS and YFSETQ. This CDR3 spans 15 amino acids. CDR3 coding DNA: TGCGCCAGCAGCTTGGGACATAATAGCAATCAGCCCCAGCATTTT. Amino acids: CASSLGHNSNQPQHF.

The chain couples TRBV11-3 to TRBJ2-1; D is possibly TRBD2 (5 bases). This CDR3 is built from 14 residues. Germline loops: CDR1 SGHNT, CDR2 YENEEA. With 4 bases removed from V and 5 bases from J, the gap between germline ends came to 12 bases. The DNA for the CDR3 is TGTGCCAGCAGCTCCCGCGCAGCGGACAATGAGCAGTTCTTC. Protein product: CASSSRAADNEQFF.

The CDR3 loop reads CASRRLAGGTDTQYF. CDR3 nucleotides: TGTGCCAGCAGGCGACTAGCGGGGGGAACAGATACGCAGTATTTT. The V call is TRBV6-5, the J call TRBJ2-3; 13 positions match TRBD2. The CDR3 has 15 residues. J gave up 3 bases and V 6 bases, and 3 bases lay outside the gene matches. Germline V gives CDR1 MNHEY, CDR2 SVGAGI.

For the CDR3, the DNA is TGTGCCAGAAGCCCTAGCCGGCAGGGGAAAGCCATCATACATTCACCCCTCCACTTT. Its protein product is CARSPSRQGKAIIHSPLHF. The chain carries TRBV7-5 and TRBJ1-6; TRBD1 reflects the table's D call only, with no check against the DNA. TRBV7-5 is deemed a pseudogene. The CDR3 is 19 residues long.

This chain connects TRBV3-1 (or the pseudogene TRBV3-2) to TRBJ1-2; the match to TRBD1 covers 9 bases. Trimming cost V 2 bases and J 7 bases; bases outside gene matches: 11. Germline V gene sequence: CDR1 LGHDT, CDR2 YNNKEL (reference sequence). The CDR3 consists of 16 residues. For the CDR3, the DNA is TGTGCCAGCAGCCAATTTCCAGGGACAGGGTCCCTTGGCTACACCTTC. Translation gives CASSQFPGTGSLGYTF.